A single sample gave rise to the 17 T cell receptor beta chains below, sequenced in a study of Tregs in tolerant kidney transplant recipients. Some clones are missing from TCRdb's copy, which holds only in-frame ones; the method was immunoSEQ multiplex PCR. The table lists over 50,000 clones, around 85% of them singletons, with 2% to 2.5% in the top ten. The specimen comprised Tregs from blood, sampled before the transplant. Receptors originate from a human donor who received a combined kidney and bone marrow transplant.

There are a few counts of this clone. V usage is TRBV11-2 and J usage is TRBJ2-3; D tentatively fits TRBD1 or TRBD2 (7 bases each). From germline, CDR1 is SGHAT and CDR2 FQNNGV. The CDR3 consists of 16 residues. V dropped 5 bases and J dropped 0 bases, with 15 bases sitting between them. The CDR3 loop is CASSIRGGSSTDTQYF. CDR3 sequence (DNA): TGTGCCAGCAGCATCAGGGGGGGTTCGAGCACAGATACGCAGTATTTT.

This clone was counted a single time. CDR3 DNA sequence: TGCGCCAGCAGCCAATGGGCGAGGGCACGGGTGAACACTGAAGCTTTCTTT. Encoded protein: CASSQWARARVNTEAFF. The chain has TRBV4-1 and TRBJ1-1; D remains ambiguous. Germline assignment: CDR1 MGHRA and CDR2 YSYEKL. V was trimmed by 2 bases and J by 0 bases, leaving 16 bases between them. The CDR3 has 17 residues.

This chain links TRBV5-8 with TRBJ1-1; a possible D gene is TRBD1 (5 bases). The ends were cut back, 7 bases at V and 1 base at J, with 23 bases in the middle. Germline CDR1 is SGHTS and CDR2 is YDEGEE. This CDR3 is 17 amino acids long. CDR3: CASRPGGVLRANTEAFF. In DNA, the CDR3 is TGTGCCAGCCGGCCGGGGGGTGTTTTACGGGCGAACACTGAAGCTTTCTTT.

With respect to this clone: In the same sample, other DNA sequences code for this CDR3. J is TRBJ1-5 and V is TRBV2; D not certain. CDR1 and CDR2 from the germline V gene are SNHLY and FYNNEI. The V end lost 6 bases, the J end lost 4 bases, and 13 bases lay between the germline ends. This CDR3 contains 14 residues. This CDR3 reads CASRGGRVNQPQHF. In DNA form, the CDR3 reads TGTGCCAGCAGAGGCGGAAGAGTAAATCAGCCCCAGCATTTT. Full variable domain (remainder filled in from reference TRBV2 and TRBJ1-5): EPEVTQTPSHQVTQMGQEVILRCVPISNHLYFYWYRQILGQKVEFLVSFYNNEISEKSEIFDDQFSVERPDGSNFTLKIRSTKLEDSAMYFCASRGGRVNQPQHFGDGTRLSIL.

The J gene is TRBJ2-7, the V gene TRBV4-3; 11 nucleotides agree with TRBD2. Losses at the gene ends were 1 base for V and 0 bases for J; bases not matched to a gene: 8. The germline gives CDR1 LGHNA, CDR2 YSLEER. CDR3 length equals 18 residues. CDR3 DNA sequence: TGCGCCAGCAGCCAAGCCCTTGGGACTAGCGGCCGCTCCTACGAGCAGTACTTC. Translating it yields CASSQALGTSGRSYEQYF.

This chain connects TRBV2 to TRBJ2-1; D call uncertain. CDR3 length: 14 residues. Germline V CDR1 and CDR2: SNHLY, FYNNEI. Trimming removed 3 bases at V and 2 bases at J, with 8 bases between. The CDR3 nucleotides are TGTGCCAGCAGTGATGGTGGGGCCTACAATGAGCAGTTCTTC. Amino acids: CASSDGGAYNEQFF. Based on the CDR3 plus reference TRBV2 and TRBJ2-1, the full variable domain is EPEVTQTPSHQVTQMGQEVILRCVPISNHLYFYWYRQILGQKVEFLVSFYNNEISEKSEIFDDQFSVERPDGSNFTLKIRSTKLEDSAMYFCASSDGGAYNEQFFGPGTRLTVL.

Comment on this clone: The junction and the germline gene differ at one end; a read error may be behind it. The chain carries TRBV5-1 and TRBJ2-3; D gene unclear. From germline, CDR1 is SGHRS and CDR2 YFSETQ. This CDR3 region has 14 residues. The CDR3 DNA sequence: TGCGCCAGCAGTTTGGGGATAGGGCCAGATACGCAGTATTTT. It translates to CASSLGIGPDTQYF.

There are a few counts of this clone. This rearrangement joins TRBV6-6 to TRBJ1-2; D ambiguous. This CDR3 is built from 14 residues. The germline V gene encodes CDR1 MNHNY and CDR2 SVGAGI (reference sequence). Trimming removed 6 bases from V and 4 bases from J, with 15 bases in between. CDR3 residues: CASRGTSSGYGYTF. CDR3 DNA sequence: TGTGCCAGCAGGGGAACTAGTAGTGGCTATGGCTACACCTTC.

Only one count was recorded for this clone. The chain couples TRBV4-1 to TRBJ2-1, with 15 bases matching TRBD2. CDR1 and CDR2 (germline): MGHRA, YSYEKL. J lost 6 bases, V lost 4 bases, and 1 base had no gene match. The CDR3 loop spans 15 amino acids. The CDR3 here is CASSPGLAGGNEQFF. CDR3 nucleotide sequence: TGCGCCAGCAGCCCGGGACTAGCGGGAGGCAATGAGCAGTTCTTC.

The chain is built from TRBV6-1 and TRBJ2-7; the D is unclear. This CDR3 spans 14 amino acids. V dropped 2 bases and J dropped 3 bases, with 11 bases sitting between them. Looked up from germline, CDR1 is MNHNS and CDR2 is SASEGT. CDR3 protein: CASSESGRNYEQYF. CDR3 bases: TGTGCCAGCAGTGAATCTGGCAGGAACTACGAGCAGTACTTC.

The chain combines TRBV15 with TRBJ1-5; maybe TRBD1 (6 bases). V was pared by 5 bases and J by 5 bases, with 16 bases between. The CDR3 spans 15 residues. The germline V gene has CDR1 LNHNV and CDR2 YYDKDF (reference sequence). The CDR3 region has the DNA TGTGCCACCAGCTCCAGGGGACGAGGCGATCAGCCCCAGCATTTT. Residues: CATSSRGRGDQPQHF.

This clone was recorded only once. The chain combines TRBV7-8 with TRBJ1-5; D ambiguous. Germline V gene lookup returns CDR1 SGHVS and CDR2 FQNEAQ. The germline V and J ends were trimmed by 5 bases and 3 bases, with 14 bases remaining between them. The CDR3 sequence is 15 residues long. CDR3 region: CASSIWGGDNQPQHF. CDR3 in DNA: TGTGCCAGCAGCATCTGGGGAGGTGACAATCAGCCCCAGCATTTT.

The genes are TRBV7-2 and TRBJ2-2, with D hard to call. V gave up 1 base and J gave up 3 bases, with 6 bases separating them. The CDR3 spans 14 residues. CDR1 SGHTA and CDR2 FQGNSA come from the germline V gene. CDR3 sequence reads: CASSLVAYTGELFF. The CDR3 coding sequence is TGTGCCAGCAGCTTAGTTGCGTACACCGGGGAGCTGTTTTTT. Supplemented by reference TRBV7-2 and TRBJ2-2, the full variable domain reads GAGVSQSPSNKVTEKGKDVELRCDPISGHTALYWYRQSLGQGLEFLIYFQGNSAPDKSGLPSDRFSAERTGGSVSTLTIQRTQQEDSAVYLCASSLVAYTGELFFGEGSRLTVL.

This chain uses TRBV28 with TRBJ2-5, with 9 bases matching TRBD1. The J call may be faulty, since TRBJ2-7 better matches the DNA end. Germline CDR1 is MDHEN and CDR2 is SYDVKM. CDR3 size: 13 residues. Here the CDR3 DNA reads TGTGCCAGCAGTCCGGGACAGGGCTACGAGCAGTACTTC. It is translated as CASSPGQGYEQYF.

The chain employs TRBV28 and TRBJ2-1; D gene uncertain. Germline loops: CDR1 MDHEN, CDR2 SYDVKM. CDR3 length equals 16 residues. V was shortened by 1 base and J by 2 bases, with 12 bases between the two germline ends. The CDR3 region has the DNA TGTGCCAGCAGTTTATTTACACCCGGTCCCTACAATGAGCAGTTCTTC. Residues: CASSLFTPGPYNEQFF.

V gene TRBV27 combines with J gene TRBJ2-4; D possibly corresponds to TRBD2 (7 bases). V dropped 2 bases and J dropped 3 bases, with 11 bases sitting between them. The length of the CDR3 is 15 residues. CDR1 MNHEY and CDR2 SMNVEV come from the germline V gene (reference sequence). The CDR3 spells CASSLGGGSKNIQYF. The CDR3 DNA sequence: TGTGCCAGCAGTTTAGGGGGGGGCAGCAAAAACATTCAGTACTTC.

The chain couples TRBV30 to TRBJ2-5, with TRBD1 as a possible D gene (6 bases). Trimming removed 4 bases at V and 8 bases at J, with 29 bases between. Looked up from germline, CDR1 is GTSNPN and CDR2 is SVGIG (reference sequence). This CDR3 has 17 amino acids. The CDR3 DNA reads TGTGCCTGGAAGCCGGGGAGAGGGGGAAGGGGCTCAGGCACCCAGTACTTC. This codes for CAWKPGRGGRGSGTQYF.